This entry is about one TCR beta chain. This clone's antigen is unknown. Per-base qualities were not stored, and no clone one base away is much larger. This sample stems from a study of cytomegalovirus exposure and HLA in healthy donors (dated 2017 in TCRdb). Some background on the complete study: In an earlier analysis of several hundred of the donors, 276 Gb of sequence data and 90 million to 120 million unique TCR beta sequences from some 170 million T cells were reported. An early release covering some 640 HLA-typed donors comprised approximately 300 gigabases of sequencing data and around 80 million unique TCR sequences. Of the approximately 400 genotyped donors, 65% to 90% fell in the genetic ancestry cluster associated with self-reported Caucasian donors. The study was designed to test whether signatures of past pathogen exposure could be identified by cataloging public T cell receptors. The T cell repertoires of 700 or so subjects were profiled by immunosequencing and related to cytomegalovirus serostatus. In addition to the first cohort of 650 to 800 subjects, a separate validation cohort of 130 or so different subjects was used. High-throughput TCR immunosequencing, statistical association of individual TCRs with disease status, and machine learning were combined to predict cytomegalovirus infection status. A later analysis re-examined previously published TCR beta repertoires from about 700 donors and added high-resolution HLA genotyping to investigate patterns of TCR occurrence. The later analysis used no new phenotypic data to find candidate immune exposures, relying instead on TCR beta sequences and their occurrence across donors. An earlier analysis of some 600 of the donors applied high-throughput TCR beta sequencing to assess whether each TCR beta V gene segment acted as functional or pseudogenic. Alongside the repertoire data, information on donor age, sex, ethnicity and CMV serostatus was compiled. A later genetic analysis took genome-wide SNP genotypes for 398 of the 666 donors and used that subset as a discovery cohort. All discovery cohort repertoires had been generated on a single sequencing platform. HLA typing covered class I and class II loci at four-digit resolution. The number of typed donors differed by locus: about 620-630 for A, B, C, DRB1 and DQB1; 500 to 550 for DQA1; 600 to 610 for DPA1; and roughly 490 for DPB1. Four or five DR-DQ haplotypes were treated as single units for association and clustering because of strong linkage in the cohort. Across 398 genotyped donors of the cohort, an average of approximately 240,000 unique TCR beta nucleotide sequences per donor were sequenced, and roughly a sixth of those sequences were non-productive.

The cohort was made up of approximately 670 healthy bone marrow donors. Cohort members were all nominally healthy when sampled, although unrecorded immune exposures were likely present. The donor tested CMV seropositive and was one of the 289 seropositive cohort members. Each donor provided a peripheral blood sample, and peripheral blood mononuclear cells were used for TCR beta sequencing. Genomic DNA extraction from the blood cell samples was performed with the Qiagen DNeasy Blood Extraction Kit. Library prep was done by the immunoSEQ multiplex PCR assay. A mixture of 60 forward primers for TCR Vbeta segments and 13 reverse primers for TCR Jbeta segments was used in the multiplex PCR. The CDR3 region of rearranged TCR beta genes was amplified from genomic DNA with a multiplex PCR assay. Amplified TCR beta libraries were sequenced as 87-base-pair reads on the Illumina HiSeq System. The study's processing was this. A later analysis counted tens of millions of unique TCR beta chains across the 666 repertoires, and around 9.9 million of these chains were shared by at least two donors. To remove PCR and sequencing errors, raw reads were error-corrected and collapsed into unique sequences using a nearest-neighbor algorithm that merged closely related sequences. Alignment of CDR3 sequences to IMGT reference sequences was used to assign V, D and J gene segments. For a sequence to be retained, at least a six-nucleotide match to both a V gene segment and a J gene segment was required. Rearrangements were called productive when the CDR3 lacked stop codons and stayed in frame with V and J; all others were non-productive. Following IMGT convention, CDR3 was defined as the stretch from the second conserved V-encoded cysteine to the conserved J-encoded phenylalanine. Sequences without an unambiguous match to a single V gene segment were excluded from the earlier analysis of a few hundred of the donors. An earlier analysis of approximately 590 of the donors called V segments functional above 56.7% productive rearrangements and segregating when the between-donor standard deviation exceeded 5%. A statistical classification framework was built for diagnosing cytomegalovirus status from the catalog of TCR beta chain sequences. In a later analysis, TCR nucleotide sequences were compared against IMGT/GENE-DB human TR gene sequences so that V and J genes could be assigned. In a later analysis, CDR3 sequences and most-parsimonious VDJ recombination scenarios were assigned using the TCRdist pipeline. In a later analysis, each TCR beta chain was defined by its CDR3 amino acid sequence together with its V-gene family, and reads without a unique V-gene family were excluded. In a later analysis, nearly 600 highly shared, low-generation-probability nucleotide sequences were removed to address suspected cross-contamination and a sequencing artifact. In a later analysis, a clonal expansion index for each public chain was calculated from normalized within-repertoire ranks of inferred template counts. A later analysis computed generation probabilities with a VDJ recombination model fitted to out-of-frame rearrangements, and checked the results against IGoR. Hypergeometric tests were used in a later analysis to score TCR-TCR, TCR-HLA and TCR-CMV co-occurrence, with a repertoire-size bias correction applied to the TCR pairs. In a later analysis, false discovery rates were estimated by permuting HLA or CMV assignments 20 times. In a later analysis, co-occurring TCRs were grouped with DBSCAN, and TCRdist sequence similarity was added when clustering was performed within HLA-allele-positive subsets. Co-occurrence clustering excluded repertoires with fewer than 30,000 or more than 120,000 public chains, plus five with anomalous nucleotide sharing. As stored in TCRdb, this immuneACCESS dataset retains in-frame rearrangements with V and J assigned. A fraction of the clones does not appear; measured against another copy, unresolved V genes explain less than half of the discrepancy, and the remainder lacks a known reason. That table supplies the V and J calls and clone size; D and trimming were determined from the DNA. Present in this sample are 85,000 to 130,000 clones, less than 85% of which were seen just once. The top ten clones comprise around 5% of the sample.

Broad study findings and their caveats: The authors suggested that the approach could potentially be extended to other disease states and immunological phenotypes. V-gene and J-gene trimming of TCR beta chains was associated with a missense DCLRE1C variant in a later genetic analysis, and the association was replicated in an independent cohort. According to a later analysis, most CMV-associated TCR beta chains appeared to be HLA-restricted, and the HLA associations seemed to be driven largely by CMV exposure. A later analysis found that TCR association rates varied across HLA loci, with DRB1 alleles showing the most associated TCRs and HLA-C alleles the fewest. A group of highly shared sequence variants was considered likely to be a technical artifact of the sequencing pipeline. In both the original and validation cohorts, the classifier was reported to diagnose cytomegalovirus status with high specificity and sensitivity. Several of the top co-occurrence clusters appeared to be linked to parvovirus B19, influenza, CMV and Epstein-Barr virus, according to a later analysis. Most TCR sequences were seen in very few donors, while some public TCRs were found in many individuals. The study gave a list of about 150 TCR beta chains associated with cytomegalovirus. Because HLA typing was unavailable for some donors at each locus, only the typed subset was used in association tests. The 87-base-pair reads could not distinguish some IMGT-functional V segments, including TRBV6-2 and TRBV6-3, so those segments were excluded. According to a later genetic analysis, donors in an Asian-associated ancestry cluster had fewer N-insertions in productive TCRs than the approximately 630-donor mean. In an earlier analysis of 587 of the donors, most TCR beta V segments appeared in productive rearrangements about 87% or about 30% of the time, broadly matching IMGT annotations. This cohort had only TCR beta chains sequenced, and the lack of alpha or paired-chain data limited which features could be detected. Specific HLA alleles were associated with about 17,000 TCR beta sequences at a false discovery rate of 0.05 in a later analysis. For the cohort, immune exposure information was limited to CMV serostatus. Assigning TCR associations to individual alleles was difficult when HLA alleles, especially DR and DQ, strongly co-occurred. A further reported finding was that TCR beta sequences accurately predicted the HLA-A and HLA-B alleles for most subjects in the first cohort. Linkage disequilibrium might explain the correlated functional status among segregating V segments, but an unknown experimental factor could not be excluded. Because counts were too low, about 15 rarely observed V segments, including chromosome 9 orphons, were left out of the earlier analysis of approximately 580 of the donors. In vitro tests confirmed that three of the cytomegalovirus-associated TCR beta chains recognize cytomegalovirus antigens. A later analysis found that HLA-associated TCR beta chains were more clonally expanded and had lower generation probabilities than equally common non-associated chains. Roughly uniform sequencing depth across donors was assumed in presence/absence analyses, although this assumption may not hold.

Measured from the cysteine to the phenylalanine, the CDR3 is 15 residues long. Only the CDR3 portion is preserved as DNA: 45 bases, with reading frame beginning at the first base. Trimming costs V 5 bases and J 6 bases, and their ends lie 19 bases apart. The germline V gene supplies CDR1 MNHNS and CDR2 SASEGT. The sequence is built from TRBV6-1 and TRBJ1-1; the D region possibly corresponds to TRBD1 (5 bases align). The TCR was taken from a woman aged 18 to 35 in good health and CMV-seropositive. Sequencing was carried out using PBMCs. The bases read TGTGCCAGCAGTAAGATGACAGTGAGCTCATCTGAAGCTTTCTTT. Its product reads: CASSKMTVSSSEAFF.